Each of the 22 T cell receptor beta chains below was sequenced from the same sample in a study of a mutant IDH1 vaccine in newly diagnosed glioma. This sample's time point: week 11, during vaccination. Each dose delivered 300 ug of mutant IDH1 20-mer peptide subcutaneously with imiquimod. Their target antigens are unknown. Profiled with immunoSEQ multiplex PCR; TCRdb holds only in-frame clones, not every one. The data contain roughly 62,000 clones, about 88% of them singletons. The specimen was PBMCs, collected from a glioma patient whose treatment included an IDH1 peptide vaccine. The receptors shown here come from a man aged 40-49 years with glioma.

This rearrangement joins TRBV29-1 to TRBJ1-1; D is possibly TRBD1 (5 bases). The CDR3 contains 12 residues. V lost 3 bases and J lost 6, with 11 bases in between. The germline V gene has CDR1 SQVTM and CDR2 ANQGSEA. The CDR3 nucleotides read TGCAGCGTTGACAGGGTTGGGGCTGAAGCTTTCTTT. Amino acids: CSVDRVGAEAFF.

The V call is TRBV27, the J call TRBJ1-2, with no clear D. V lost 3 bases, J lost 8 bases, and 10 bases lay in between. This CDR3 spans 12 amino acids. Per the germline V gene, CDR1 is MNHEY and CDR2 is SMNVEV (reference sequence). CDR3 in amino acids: CASSFFGGGYTF. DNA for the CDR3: TGTGCCAGCAGTTTTTTTGGTGGGGGCTACACCTTC.

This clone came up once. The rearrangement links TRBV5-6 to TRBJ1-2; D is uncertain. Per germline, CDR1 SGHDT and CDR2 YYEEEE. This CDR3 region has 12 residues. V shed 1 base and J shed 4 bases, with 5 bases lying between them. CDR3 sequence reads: CASSLTIYGYTF. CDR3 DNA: TGTGCCAGCAGCTTGACGATCTATGGCTACACCTTC.

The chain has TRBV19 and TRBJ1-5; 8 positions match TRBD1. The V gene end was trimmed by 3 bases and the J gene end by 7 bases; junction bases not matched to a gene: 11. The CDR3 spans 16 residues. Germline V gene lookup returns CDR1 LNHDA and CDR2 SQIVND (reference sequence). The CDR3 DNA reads TGTGCCAGTAGTATTGAATTCGGGCAGGGGGCCCAGCCCCAGCATTTT. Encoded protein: CASSIEFGQGAQPQHF.

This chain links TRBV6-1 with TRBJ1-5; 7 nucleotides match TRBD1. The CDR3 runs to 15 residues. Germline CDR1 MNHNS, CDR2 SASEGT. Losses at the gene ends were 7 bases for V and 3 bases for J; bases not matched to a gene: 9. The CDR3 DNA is TGTGCCAGCACCAGACGAGACAGGGACAATCAGCCCCAGCATTTT. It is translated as CASTRRDRDNQPQHF.

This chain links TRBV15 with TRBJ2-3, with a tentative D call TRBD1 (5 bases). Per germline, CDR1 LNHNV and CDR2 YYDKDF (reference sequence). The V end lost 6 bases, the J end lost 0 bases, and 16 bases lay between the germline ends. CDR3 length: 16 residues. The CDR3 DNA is TGTGCCACCAGTACAGGAGAGACAGCCAGCACAGATACGCAGTATTTT. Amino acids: CATSTGETASTDTQYF.

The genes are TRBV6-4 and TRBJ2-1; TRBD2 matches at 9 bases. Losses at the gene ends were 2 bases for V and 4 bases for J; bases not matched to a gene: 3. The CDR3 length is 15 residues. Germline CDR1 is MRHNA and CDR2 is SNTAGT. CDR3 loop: CASSDEAGGYNEQFF. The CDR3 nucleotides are TGTGCCAGCAGTGACGAAGCGGGGGGATACAATGAGCAGTTCTTC.

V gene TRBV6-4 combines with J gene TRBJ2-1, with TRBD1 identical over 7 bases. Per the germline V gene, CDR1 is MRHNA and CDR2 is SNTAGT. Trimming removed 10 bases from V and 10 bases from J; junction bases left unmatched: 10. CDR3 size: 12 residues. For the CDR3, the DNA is TGTGCCACCGAGGGGGCAGGACGGGAGCAGTTCTTC. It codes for CATEGAGREQFF.

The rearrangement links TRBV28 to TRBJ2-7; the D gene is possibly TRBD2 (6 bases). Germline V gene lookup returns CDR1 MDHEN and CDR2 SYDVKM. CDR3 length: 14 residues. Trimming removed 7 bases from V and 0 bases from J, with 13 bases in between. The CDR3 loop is CASISGEGSYEQYF. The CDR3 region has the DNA TGTGCCAGCATCTCGGGAGAGGGCTCCTACGAGCAGTACTTC.

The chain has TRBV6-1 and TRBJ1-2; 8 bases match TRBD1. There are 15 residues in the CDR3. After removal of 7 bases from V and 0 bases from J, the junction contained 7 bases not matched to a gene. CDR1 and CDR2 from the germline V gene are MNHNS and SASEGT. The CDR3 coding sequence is TGTGCCAGCACCGGGACAGGCGCCTCTAACTATGGCTACACCTTC. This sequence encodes CASTGTGASNYGYTF.

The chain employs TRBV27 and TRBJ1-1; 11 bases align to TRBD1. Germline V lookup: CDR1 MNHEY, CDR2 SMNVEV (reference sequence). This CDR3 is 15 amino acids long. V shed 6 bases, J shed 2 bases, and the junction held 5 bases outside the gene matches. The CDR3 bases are TGTGCCAGCAGCCGCGGGACAGGGGGAAACACTGAAGCTTTCTTT. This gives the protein CASSRGTGGNTEAFF.

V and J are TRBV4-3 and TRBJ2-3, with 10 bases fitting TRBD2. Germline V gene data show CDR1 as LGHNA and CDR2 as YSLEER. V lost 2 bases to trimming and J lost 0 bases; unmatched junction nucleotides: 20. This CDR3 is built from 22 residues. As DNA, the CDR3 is TGCGCCAGCAGCCAACGAAGAACACAGGGTGATATACTAGCGGGGAGCACAGATACGCAGTATTTT. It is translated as CASSQRRTQGDILAGSTDTQYF.

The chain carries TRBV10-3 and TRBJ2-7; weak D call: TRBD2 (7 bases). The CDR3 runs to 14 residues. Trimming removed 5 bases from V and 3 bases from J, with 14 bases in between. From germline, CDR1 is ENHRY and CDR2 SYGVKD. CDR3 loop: CAISMGGGNYEQYF. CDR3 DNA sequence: TGTGCCATCAGTATGGGAGGGGGTAACTACGAGCAGTACTTC.

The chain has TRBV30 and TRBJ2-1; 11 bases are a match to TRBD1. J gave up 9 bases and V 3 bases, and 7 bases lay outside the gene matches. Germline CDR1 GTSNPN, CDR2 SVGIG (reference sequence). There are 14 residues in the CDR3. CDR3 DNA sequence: TGTGCCTGGAGCCTGGACAGGGGGCAAGGTGAGCAGTTCTTC. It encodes CAWSLDRGQGEQFF.

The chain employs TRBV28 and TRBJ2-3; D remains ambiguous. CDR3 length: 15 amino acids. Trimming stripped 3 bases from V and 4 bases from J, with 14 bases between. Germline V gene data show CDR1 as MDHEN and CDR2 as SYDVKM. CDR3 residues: CASSFNYKIADTQYF. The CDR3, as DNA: TGTGCCAGCAGTTTCAACTACAAGATCGCAGATACGCAGTATTTT. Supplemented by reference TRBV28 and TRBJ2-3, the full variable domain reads DVKVTQSSRYLVKRTGEKVFLECVQDMDHENMFWYRQDPGLGLRLIYFSYDVKMKEKGDIPEGYSVSREKKERFSLILESASTNQTSMYLCASSFNYKIADTQYFGPGTRLTVL.

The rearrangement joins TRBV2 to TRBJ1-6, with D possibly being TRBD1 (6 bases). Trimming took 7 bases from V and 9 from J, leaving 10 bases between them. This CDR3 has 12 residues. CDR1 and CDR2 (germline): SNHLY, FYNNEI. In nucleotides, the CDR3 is TGTGCCAGCAACAGGGAGGTTTCACCCCTCCACTTT. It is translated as CASNREVSPLHF.

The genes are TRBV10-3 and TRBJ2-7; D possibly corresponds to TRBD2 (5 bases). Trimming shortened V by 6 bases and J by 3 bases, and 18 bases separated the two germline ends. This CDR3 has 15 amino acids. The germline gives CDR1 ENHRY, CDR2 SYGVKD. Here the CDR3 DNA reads TGTGCCATCAGCCCCTCGGAGCGGAGCGGCTACGAGCAGTACTTC. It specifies CAISPSERSGYEQYF.

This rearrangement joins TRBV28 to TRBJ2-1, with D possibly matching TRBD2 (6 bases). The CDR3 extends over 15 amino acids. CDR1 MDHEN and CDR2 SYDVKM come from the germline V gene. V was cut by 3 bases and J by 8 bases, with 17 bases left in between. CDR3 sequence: CASSFFGGFSDEQFF. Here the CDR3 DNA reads TGTGCCAGCAGTTTTTTTGGAGGGTTTAGCGATGAGCAGTTCTTC. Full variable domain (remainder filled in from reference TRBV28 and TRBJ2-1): DVKVTQSSRYLVKRTGEKVFLECVQDMDHENMFWYRQDPGLGLRLIYFSYDVKMKEKGDIPEGYSVSREKKERFSLILESASTNQTSMYLCASSFFGGFSDEQFFGPGTRLTVL.

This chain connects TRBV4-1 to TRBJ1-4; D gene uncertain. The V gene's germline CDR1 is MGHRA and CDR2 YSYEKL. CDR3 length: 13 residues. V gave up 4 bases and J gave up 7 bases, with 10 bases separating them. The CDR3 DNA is TGCGCCAGCAGCCGGTGGCGCGGTGAAAAACTGTTTTTT. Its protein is CASSRWRGEKLFF.

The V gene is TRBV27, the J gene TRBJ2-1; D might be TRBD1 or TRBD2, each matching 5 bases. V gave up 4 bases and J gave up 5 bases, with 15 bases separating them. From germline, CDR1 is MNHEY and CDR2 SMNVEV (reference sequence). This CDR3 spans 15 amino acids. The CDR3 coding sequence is TGTGCCAGCAGTTATCAGGGACGGTCGGACAATGAGCAGTTCTTC. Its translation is CASSYQGRSDNEQFF.

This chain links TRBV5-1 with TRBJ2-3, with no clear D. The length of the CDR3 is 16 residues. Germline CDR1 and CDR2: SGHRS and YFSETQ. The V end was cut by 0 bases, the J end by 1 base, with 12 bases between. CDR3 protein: CASSLAGRPGTDTQYF. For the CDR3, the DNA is TGCGCCAGCAGCTTGGCGGGTCGCCCTGGCACAGATACGCAGTATTTT.

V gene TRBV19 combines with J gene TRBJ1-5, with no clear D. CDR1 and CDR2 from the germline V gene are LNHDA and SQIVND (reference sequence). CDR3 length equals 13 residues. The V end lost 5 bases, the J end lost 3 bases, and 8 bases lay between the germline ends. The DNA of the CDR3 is TGTGCCAGTAGTTTGGGGAACAATCAGCCCCAGCATTTT. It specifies CASSLGNNQPQHF.